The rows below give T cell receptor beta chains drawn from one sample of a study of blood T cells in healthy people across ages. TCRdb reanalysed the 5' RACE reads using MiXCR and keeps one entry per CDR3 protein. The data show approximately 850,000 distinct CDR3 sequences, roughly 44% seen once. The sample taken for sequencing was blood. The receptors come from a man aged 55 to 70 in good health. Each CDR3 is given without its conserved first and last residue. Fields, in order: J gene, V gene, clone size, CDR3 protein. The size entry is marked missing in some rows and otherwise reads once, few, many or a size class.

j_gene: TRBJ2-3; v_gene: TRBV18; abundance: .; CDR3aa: ASSPPGLGTDTQY
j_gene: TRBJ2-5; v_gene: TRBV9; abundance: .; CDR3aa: ASSVAQGETQY
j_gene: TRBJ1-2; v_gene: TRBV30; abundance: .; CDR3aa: ATWTAGYT
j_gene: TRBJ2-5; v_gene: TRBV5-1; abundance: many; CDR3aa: ASSLAGGLQETQY
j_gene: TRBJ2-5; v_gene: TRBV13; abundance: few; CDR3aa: ASSLGLSTLDGETQY
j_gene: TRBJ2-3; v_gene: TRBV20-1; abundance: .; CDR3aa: SAALAGGLDTQY
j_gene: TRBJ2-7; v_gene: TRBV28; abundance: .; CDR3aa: ASSLLLATTPYEQY
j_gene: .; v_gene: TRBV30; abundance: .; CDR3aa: AWSQTGRDYEQY
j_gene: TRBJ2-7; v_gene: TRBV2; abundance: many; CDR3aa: ASSEGTGVSEQY
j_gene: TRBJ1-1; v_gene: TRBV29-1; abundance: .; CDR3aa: SARDGPNTEAF
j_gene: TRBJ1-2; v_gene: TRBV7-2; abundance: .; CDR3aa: ASSLAVADYGYT
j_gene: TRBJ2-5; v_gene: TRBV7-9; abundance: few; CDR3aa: ASSQGTGGSEQY
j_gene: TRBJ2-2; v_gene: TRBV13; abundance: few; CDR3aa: ASTGGNTGELF
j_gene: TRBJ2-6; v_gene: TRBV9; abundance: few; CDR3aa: ASSYGTGGVGANVLT
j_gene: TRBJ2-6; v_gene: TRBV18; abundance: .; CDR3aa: ASSLSTVSSGANVLT
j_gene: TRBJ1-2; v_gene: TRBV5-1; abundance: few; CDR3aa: ASSDSSGGYGYT
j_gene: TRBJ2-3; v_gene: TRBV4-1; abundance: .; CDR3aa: ASSPLKGGSDTQY
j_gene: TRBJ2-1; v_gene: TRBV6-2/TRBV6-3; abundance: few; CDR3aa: ASSYVGVNHPQEQF
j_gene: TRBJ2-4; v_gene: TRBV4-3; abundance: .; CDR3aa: ASSQVTGQGGRNIQY
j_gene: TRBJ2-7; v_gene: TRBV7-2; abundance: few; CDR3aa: ASSRPPAGRGNSYEQY
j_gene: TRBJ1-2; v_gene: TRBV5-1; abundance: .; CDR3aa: ASSFEVGSGYT
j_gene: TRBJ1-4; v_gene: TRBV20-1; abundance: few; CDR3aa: SAHDRQGWQLF
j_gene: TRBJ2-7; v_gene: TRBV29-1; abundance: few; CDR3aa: SVELGTSRDEQY
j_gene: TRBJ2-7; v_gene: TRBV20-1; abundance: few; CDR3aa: SASDRDRSSYEQY
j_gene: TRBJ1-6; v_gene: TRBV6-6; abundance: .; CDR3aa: ASSPGSERDSPLH
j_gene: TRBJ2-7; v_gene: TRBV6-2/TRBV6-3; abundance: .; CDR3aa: ASSPIGTGREHEQY
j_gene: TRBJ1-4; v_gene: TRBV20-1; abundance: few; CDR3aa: SADDRVHEKLF
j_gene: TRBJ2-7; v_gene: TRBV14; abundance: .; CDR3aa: ASSQDLVRGREQY
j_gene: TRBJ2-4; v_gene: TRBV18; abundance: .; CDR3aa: ASSPGAGAGLAKNIQY
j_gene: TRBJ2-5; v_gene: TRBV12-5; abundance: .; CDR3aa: ASGLGTGTQETQY
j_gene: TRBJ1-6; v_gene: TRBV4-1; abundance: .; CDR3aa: ASSQDEMAVVYSPLH
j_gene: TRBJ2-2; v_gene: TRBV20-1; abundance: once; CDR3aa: SARTGWGGELF
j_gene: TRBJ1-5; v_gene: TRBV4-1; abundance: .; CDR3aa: ASSQNVLSNQPQH
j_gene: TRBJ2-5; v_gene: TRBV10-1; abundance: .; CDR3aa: ASSENKGWGNEQY
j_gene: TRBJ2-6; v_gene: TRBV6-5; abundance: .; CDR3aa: ASSYLVGGANVLT
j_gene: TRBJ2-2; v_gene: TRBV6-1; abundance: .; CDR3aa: ASSEALRRTGELF
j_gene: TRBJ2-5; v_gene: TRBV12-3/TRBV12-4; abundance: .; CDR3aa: ASSSIRGLVPVMMQETQY
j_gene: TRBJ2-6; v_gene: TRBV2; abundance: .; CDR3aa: TSSFQGSGANVLT
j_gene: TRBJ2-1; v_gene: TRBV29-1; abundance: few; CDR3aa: SVEGGSRALYNEQF
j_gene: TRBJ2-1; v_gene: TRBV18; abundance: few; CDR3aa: ASSPTAAYNEQF
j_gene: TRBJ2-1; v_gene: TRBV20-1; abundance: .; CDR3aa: SCGGAPYNEQF
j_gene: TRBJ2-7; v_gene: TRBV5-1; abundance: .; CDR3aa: ASRTWDSSYEQY
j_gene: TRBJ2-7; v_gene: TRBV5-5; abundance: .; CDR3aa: ASSLANRPGLNYEQY
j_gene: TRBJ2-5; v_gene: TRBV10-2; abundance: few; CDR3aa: ASSRDRGRVETQY
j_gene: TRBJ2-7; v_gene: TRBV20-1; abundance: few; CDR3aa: SARDSGFYEQY
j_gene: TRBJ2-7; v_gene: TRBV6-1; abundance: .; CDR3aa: ASSWDSHEQY
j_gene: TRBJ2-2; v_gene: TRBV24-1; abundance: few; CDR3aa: ATSAAGELF
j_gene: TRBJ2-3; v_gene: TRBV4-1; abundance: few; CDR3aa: ASSLGERSTDTQY
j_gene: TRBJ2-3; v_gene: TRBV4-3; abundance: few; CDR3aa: ASSQGSGSDTQY
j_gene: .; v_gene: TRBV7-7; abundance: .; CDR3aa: ASARGGTRTQY
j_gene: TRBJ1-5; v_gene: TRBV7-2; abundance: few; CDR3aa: ASSLSPNQPQH
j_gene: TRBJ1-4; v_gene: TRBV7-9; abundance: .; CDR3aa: ASSSPAGANEKLF
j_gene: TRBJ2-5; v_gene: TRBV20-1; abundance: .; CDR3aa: SARVGGSRVETQY
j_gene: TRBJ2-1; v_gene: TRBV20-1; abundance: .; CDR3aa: SATGLGENNEQF
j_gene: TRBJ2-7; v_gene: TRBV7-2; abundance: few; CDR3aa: ASSPGPGSYEQY
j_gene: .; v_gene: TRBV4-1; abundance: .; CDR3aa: ASGLIGSSYNEQY
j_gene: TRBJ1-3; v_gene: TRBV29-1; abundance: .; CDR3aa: SIYTVGGNTIY
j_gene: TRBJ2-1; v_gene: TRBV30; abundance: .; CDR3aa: AWRAASDEQF
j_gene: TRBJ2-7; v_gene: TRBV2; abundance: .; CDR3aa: ASSEGRYATYEQY